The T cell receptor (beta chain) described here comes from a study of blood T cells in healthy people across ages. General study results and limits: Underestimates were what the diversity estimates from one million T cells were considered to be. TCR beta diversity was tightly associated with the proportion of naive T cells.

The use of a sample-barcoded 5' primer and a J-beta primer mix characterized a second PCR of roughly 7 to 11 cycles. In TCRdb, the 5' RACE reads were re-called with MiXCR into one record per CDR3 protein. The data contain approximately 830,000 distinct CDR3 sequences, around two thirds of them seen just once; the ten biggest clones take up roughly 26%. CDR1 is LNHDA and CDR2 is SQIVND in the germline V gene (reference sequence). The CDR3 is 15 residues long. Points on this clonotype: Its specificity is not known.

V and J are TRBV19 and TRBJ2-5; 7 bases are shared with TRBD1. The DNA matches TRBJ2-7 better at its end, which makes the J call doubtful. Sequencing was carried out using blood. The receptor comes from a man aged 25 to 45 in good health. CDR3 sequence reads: CASSTPGQFGYEQYF. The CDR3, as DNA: TGTGCCAGTAGTACCCCGGGACAGTTTGGGTACGAGCAGTACTTC.